Following are 11 T cell receptor beta chains from one sample sequenced in a study of blood T cell repertoires in COVID-19. Repertoires were generated with immunoSEQ multiplex PCR, while TCRdb's copy carries only in-frame clones and drops some. The table lists some 100,000 clones, approximately 89% of them singletons. The sequenced sample was peripheral blood. These TCRs come from a man aged 50-59 years with acute or convalescent COVID-19.

This clone was recorded once. The J gene is TRBJ1-1, the V gene TRBV28; D not certain. Germline V CDR1 and CDR2: MDHEN, SYDVKM. With 6 bases removed from V and 1 base from J, the gap between germline ends came to 21 bases. CDR3 length: 17 amino acids. The CDR3: CASRIGLRRTRNTEAFF. The CDR3 nucleotides are TGTGCCAGCAGGATAGGCCTCAGAAGGACTAGGAACACTGAAGCTTTCTTT. Together with reference TRBV28 and TRBJ1-1, the CDR3 gives the full variable domain: DVKVTQSSRYLVKRTGEKVFLECVQDMDHENMFWYRQDPGLGLRLIYFSYDVKMKEKGDIPEGYSVSREKKERFSLILESASTNQTSMYLCASRIGLRRTRNTEAFFGQGTRLTVV.

This clone was counted a few times. The chain has TRBV18 and TRBJ1-6; tentative D call: TRBD1 (6 bases). Trimming took 4 bases from V and 5 from J, leaving 12 bases between them. CDR3 length: 15 amino acids. CDR1 and CDR2 (germline): KGHSH, LQKENI. The CDR3 reads CASSLQGVDNSPLHF. CDR3 bases: TGTGCCAGCTCACTACAGGGCGTCGATAATTCACCCCTCCACTTT.

This sequence joins TRBV7-6 and TRBJ2-3, with TRBD2 matching 14 bases. This CDR3 contains 16 residues. Germline values: CDR1 SGHVS, CDR2 FNYEAQ. V lost 5 bases and J lost 3; bases outside the gene matches: 4. The CDR3, as DNA: TGTGCCAGCAGCGAGCGACTAGCGGGGGGGACAGATACGCAGTATTTT. Translating it yields CASSERLAGGTDTQYF.

The chain joins TRBV7-8 to TRBJ1-3; 7 nucleotides align to TRBD1. The CDR3 is 14 amino acids. V was clipped by 3 bases and J by 5 bases; unmatched bases: 4. Germline assignment: CDR1 SGHVS and CDR2 FQNEAQ. As DNA, the CDR3 is TGTGCCAGCAGCTTGACGGGACAGCGAAACACCATATATTTT. This sequence encodes CASSLTGQRNTIYF.

J is TRBJ2-7 and V is TRBV29-1; TRBD2 is a possible D gene (5 bases). The V and J ends lost 7 bases and 5 bases respectively, with 21 bases between them. Germline V CDR1 and CDR2: SQVTM, ANQGSEA. The CDR3 runs 14 residues. The DNA for the CDR3 is TGCAGCGCCCTCCTCGGCAACGGGAACAACGAGCAGTACTTC. Translation gives CSALLGNGNNEQYF.

The genes are TRBV7-9 and TRBJ2-1; 11 nucleotides agree with TRBD2. CDR3 length equals 15 residues. The germline CDR1 and CDR2 sequences are SEHNR and FQNEAQ (reference sequence). V was pared by 3 bases and J by 8 bases, with 6 bases of the junction left unmatched. This CDR3 is CASSFLAGGLDEQFF. The CDR3 DNA sequence: TGTGCCAGCAGCTTTTTAGCGGGAGGGCTGGATGAGCAGTTCTTC.

The rearrangement joins TRBV21-1 to TRBJ1-2. TRBV21-1 is tagged as a pseudogene. This CDR3 spans 15 amino acids. The DNA of the CDR3 is TGTGCCAGCAGCAAAGAAGGACTAGAAGGGGGTGGCTACACCTTC. It codes for CASSKEGLEGGGYTF.

This clone was counted a single time. The rearrangement uses TRBV29-1 and TRBJ2-3; 11 bases fit TRBD2. Losses at the gene ends were 7 bases for V and 2 bases for J; bases not matched to a gene: 8. From germline, CDR1 is SQVTM and CDR2 ANQGSEA. The length of the CDR3 is 15 residues. The DNA of the CDR3 is TGCAGCGCAAAATTACTAGCGGGGGCCACAGATACGCAGTATTTT. Its translation is CSAKLLAGATDTQYF.

The V gene is TRBV27, the J gene TRBJ1-2, with 7 bases aligning to TRBD1. Germline V gene sequence: CDR1 MNHEY, CDR2 SMNVEV (reference sequence). The V and J ends lost 2 bases and 6 bases, in that order; junction bases with no gene match: 6. The CDR3 is made up of 14 amino acids. The CDR3 DNA is TGTGCCAGCAGTTTACTAGGGGGCTCCGATGGCTACACCTTC. This translates into CASSLLGGSDGYTF.

This clone has only a few counts. The chain is built from TRBV5-1 and TRBJ2-2, with 16 bases lining up with TRBD2. Losses at the gene ends were 0 bases for V and 0 bases for J; bases not matched to a gene: 2. CDR1 and CDR2 (germline): SGHRS, YFSETQ. The CDR3 covers 19 residues. In DNA form, the CDR3 reads TGCGCCAGCAGCTTGGCGGGACTAGCGGGAGGGACGAACACCGGGGAGCTGTTTTTT. Its translation is CASSLAGLAGGTNTGELFF.

This chain links TRBV2 with TRBJ1-1; no definite D call. Per germline, CDR1 SNHLY and CDR2 FYNNEI. V lost 3 bases, J lost 1 base, and 6 bases lay in between. The CDR3 runs to 13 residues. The DNA of the CDR3 is TGTGCCAGCAGTGACCCCAGGAACACTGAAGCTTTCTTT. This gives the protein CASSDPRNTEAFF.